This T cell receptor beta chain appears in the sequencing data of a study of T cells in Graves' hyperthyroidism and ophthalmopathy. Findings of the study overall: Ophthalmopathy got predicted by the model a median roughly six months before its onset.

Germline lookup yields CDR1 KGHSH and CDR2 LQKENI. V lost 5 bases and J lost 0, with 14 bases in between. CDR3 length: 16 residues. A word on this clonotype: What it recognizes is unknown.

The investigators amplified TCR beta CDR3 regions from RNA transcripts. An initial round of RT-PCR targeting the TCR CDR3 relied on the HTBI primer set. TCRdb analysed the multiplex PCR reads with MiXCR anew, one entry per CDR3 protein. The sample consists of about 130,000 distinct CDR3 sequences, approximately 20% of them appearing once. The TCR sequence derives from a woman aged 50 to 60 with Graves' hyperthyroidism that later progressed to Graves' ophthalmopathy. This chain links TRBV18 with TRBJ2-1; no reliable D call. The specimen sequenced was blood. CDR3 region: CASSTEAPSSYNEQFF. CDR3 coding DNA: TGTGCCAGCTCAACAGAGGCCCCAAGCTCCTACAATGAGCAGTTCTTC.